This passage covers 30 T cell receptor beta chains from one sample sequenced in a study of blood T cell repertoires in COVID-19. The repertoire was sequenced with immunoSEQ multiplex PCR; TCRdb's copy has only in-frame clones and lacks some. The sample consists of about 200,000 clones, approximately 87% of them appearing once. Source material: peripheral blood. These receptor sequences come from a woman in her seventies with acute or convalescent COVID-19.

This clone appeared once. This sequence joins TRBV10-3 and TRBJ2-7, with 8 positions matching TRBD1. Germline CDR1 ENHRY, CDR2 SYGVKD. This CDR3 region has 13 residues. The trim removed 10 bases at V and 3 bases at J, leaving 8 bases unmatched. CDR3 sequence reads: CATKTGVDYEQYF. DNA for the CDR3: TGTGCCACCAAGACAGGGGTCGACTACGAGCAGTACTTC.

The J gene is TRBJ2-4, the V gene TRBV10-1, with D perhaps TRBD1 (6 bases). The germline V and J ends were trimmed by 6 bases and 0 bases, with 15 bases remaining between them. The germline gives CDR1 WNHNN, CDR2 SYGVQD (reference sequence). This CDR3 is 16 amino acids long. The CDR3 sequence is CASSPSTGVAKNIQYF. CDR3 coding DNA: TGCGCCAGCAGCCCTTCGACAGGAGTAGCCAAAAACATTCAGTACTTC.

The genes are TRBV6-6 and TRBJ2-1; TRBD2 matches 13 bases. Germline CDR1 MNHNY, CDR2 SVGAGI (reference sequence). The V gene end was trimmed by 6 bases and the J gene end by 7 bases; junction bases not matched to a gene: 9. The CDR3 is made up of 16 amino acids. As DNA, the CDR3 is TGTGCCAGCAGGGTAGCGACTAGCGGGAGGAATAATGAGCAGTTCTTC. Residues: CASRVATSGRNNEQFF.

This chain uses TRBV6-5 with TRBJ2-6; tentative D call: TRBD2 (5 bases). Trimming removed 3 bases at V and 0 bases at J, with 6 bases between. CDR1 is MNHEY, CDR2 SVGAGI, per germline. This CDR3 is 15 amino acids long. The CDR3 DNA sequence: TGTGCCAGCAGTTATGGGAGCTCTGGGGCCAACGTCCTGACTTTC. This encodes CASSYGSSGANVLTF.

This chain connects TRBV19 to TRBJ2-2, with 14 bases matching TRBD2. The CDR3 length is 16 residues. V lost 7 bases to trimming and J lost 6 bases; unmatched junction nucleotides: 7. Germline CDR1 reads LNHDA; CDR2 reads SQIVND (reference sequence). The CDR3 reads CASKLQGLAGAGELFF. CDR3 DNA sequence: TGTGCCAGTAAGCTACAGGGACTAGCGGGAGCCGGGGAGCTGTTTTTT. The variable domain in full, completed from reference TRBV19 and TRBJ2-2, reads DGGITQSPKYLFRKEGQNVTLSCEQNLNHDAMYWYRQDPGQGLRLIYYSQIVNDFQKGDIAEGYSVSREKKESFPLTVTSAQKNPTAFYLCASKLQGLAGAGELFFGEGSRLTVL.

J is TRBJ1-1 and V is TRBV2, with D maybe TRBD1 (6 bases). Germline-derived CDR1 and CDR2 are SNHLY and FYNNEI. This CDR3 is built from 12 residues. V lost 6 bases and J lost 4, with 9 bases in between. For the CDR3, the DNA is TGTGCCAGCAGCGGGGACATCACTGAAGCTTTCTTT. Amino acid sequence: CASSGDITEAFF.

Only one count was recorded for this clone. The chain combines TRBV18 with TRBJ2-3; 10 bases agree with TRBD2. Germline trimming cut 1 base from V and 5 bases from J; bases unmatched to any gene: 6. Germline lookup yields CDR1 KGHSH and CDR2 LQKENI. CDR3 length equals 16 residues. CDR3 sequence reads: CASSPQLAGVVDTQYF. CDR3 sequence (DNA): TGTGCCAGCTCACCACAGCTAGCGGGAGTGGTAGATACGCAGTATTTT.

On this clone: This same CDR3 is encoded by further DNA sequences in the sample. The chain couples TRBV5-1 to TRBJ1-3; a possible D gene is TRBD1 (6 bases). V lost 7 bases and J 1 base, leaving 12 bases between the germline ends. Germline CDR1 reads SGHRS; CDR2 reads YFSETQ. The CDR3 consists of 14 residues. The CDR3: CASSSGTSGNTIYF. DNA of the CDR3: TGCGCCAGCTCTTCCGGGACATCTGGAAACACCATATATTTT.

The chain's CDR3 is CATSRARREGNTIYF. Written as DNA, the CDR3 is TGTGCCACCAGCAGGGCAAGGCGGGAGGGAAACACCATATATTTT. This rearrangement joins TRBV15 to TRBJ1-3; D unclear. The CDR3 consists of 15 residues. Trimming shortened V by 3 bases and J by 4 bases, and 13 bases separated the two germline ends. Germline V lookup: CDR1 LNHNV, CDR2 YYDKDF (reference sequence).

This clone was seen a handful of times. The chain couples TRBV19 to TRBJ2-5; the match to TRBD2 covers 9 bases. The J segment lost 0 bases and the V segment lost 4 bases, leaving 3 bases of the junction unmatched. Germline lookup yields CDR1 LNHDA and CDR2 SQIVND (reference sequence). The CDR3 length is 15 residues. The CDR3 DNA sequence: TGTGCCAGTAGTAAAGCGGGAGGCCACCAAGAGACCCAGTACTTC. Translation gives CASSKAGGHQETQYF.

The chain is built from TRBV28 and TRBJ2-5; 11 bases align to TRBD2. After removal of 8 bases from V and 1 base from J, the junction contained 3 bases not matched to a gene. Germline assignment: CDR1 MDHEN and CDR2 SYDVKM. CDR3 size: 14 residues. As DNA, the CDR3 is TGTGCCAGCGAGACTAGCGGGATCCAAGAGACCCAGTACTTC. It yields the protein CASETSGIQETQYF.

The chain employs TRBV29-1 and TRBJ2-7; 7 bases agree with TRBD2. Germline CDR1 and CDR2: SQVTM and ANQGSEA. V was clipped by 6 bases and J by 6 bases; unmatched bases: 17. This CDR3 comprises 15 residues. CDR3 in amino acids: CSVGDYEVPPREQYF. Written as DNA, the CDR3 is TGCAGCGTGGGGGACTATGAGGTCCCCCCCCGCGAGCAGTACTTC.

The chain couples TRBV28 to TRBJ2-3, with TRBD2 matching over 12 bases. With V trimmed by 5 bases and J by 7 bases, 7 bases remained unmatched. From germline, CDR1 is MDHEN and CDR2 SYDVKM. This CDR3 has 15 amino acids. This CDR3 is CASSRTSGKRNTQYF. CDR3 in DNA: TGTGCCAGCAGTAGGACTAGCGGGAAAAGAAATACGCAGTATTTT.

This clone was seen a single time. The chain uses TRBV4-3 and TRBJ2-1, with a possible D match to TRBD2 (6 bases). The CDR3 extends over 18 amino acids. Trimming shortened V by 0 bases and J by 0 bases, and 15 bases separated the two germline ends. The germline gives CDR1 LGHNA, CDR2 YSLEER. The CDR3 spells CASSQDTRSSGSYNEQFF. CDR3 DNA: TGCGCCAGCAGCCAAGATACTCGTAGTAGCGGCTCCTACAATGAGCAGTTCTTC.

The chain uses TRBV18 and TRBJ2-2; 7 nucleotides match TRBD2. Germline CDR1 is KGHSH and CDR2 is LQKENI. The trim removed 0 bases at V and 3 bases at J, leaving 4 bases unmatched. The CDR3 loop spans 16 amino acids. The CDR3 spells CASSPPNRGDTGELFF. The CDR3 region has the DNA TGTGCCAGCTCACCACCGAACCGGGGGGACACCGGGGAGCTGTTTTTT.

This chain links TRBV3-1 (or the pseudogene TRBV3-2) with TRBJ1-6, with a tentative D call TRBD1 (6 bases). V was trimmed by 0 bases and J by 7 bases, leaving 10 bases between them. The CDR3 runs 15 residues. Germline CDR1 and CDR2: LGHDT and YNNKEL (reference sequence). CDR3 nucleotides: TGTGCCAGCAGCCAAGATCCCAGGGGAAATTCACCCCTCCACTTT. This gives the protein CASSQDPRGNSPLHF.

The CDR3 DNA follows: TGTGCCAGCAGCTCGATACTCCCTGGGGCCAACGTCCTGACTTTC. Amino acids: CASSSILPGANVLTF. This chain uses TRBV5-5 with TRBJ2-6, with no clear D. This CDR3 has 15 residues. In germline, CDR1 is SGHKS, CDR2 YYEKEE (reference sequence). Trimming cost V 3 bases and J 2 bases, with 9 bases left between them.

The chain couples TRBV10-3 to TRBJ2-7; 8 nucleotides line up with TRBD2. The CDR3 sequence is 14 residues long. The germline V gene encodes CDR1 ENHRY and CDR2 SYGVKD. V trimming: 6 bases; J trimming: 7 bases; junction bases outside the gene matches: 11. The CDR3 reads CAIRDGRGSSEQYF. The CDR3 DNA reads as TGTGCCATCAGGGACGGGAGGGGCTCCTCGGAGCAGTACTTC.

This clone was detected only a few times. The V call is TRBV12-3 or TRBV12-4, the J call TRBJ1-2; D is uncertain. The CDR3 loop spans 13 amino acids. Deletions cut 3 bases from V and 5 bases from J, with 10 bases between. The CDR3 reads CASSLSGGYGYTF. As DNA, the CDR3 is TGTGCCAGCAGTTTGAGTGGTGGTTATGGCTACACCTTC.

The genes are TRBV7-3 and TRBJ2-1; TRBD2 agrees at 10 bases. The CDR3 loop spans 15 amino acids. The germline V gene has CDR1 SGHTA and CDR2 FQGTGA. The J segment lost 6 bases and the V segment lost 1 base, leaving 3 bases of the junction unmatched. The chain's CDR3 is CASSLRPSGSNEQFF. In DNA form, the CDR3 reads TGTGCCAGCAGCTTAAGGCCTAGCGGGAGCAATGAGCAGTTCTTC.

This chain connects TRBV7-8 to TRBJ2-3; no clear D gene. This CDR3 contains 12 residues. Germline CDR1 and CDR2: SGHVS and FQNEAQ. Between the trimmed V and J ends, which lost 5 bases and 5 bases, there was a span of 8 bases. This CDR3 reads CASSPLRDTQYF. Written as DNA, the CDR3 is TGTGCCAGCAGCCCCCTGAGAGATACGCAGTATTTT.

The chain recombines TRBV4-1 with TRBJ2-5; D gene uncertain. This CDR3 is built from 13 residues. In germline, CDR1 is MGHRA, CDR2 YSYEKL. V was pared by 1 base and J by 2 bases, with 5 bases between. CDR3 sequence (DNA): TGCGCCAGCAGCCAAGGGCTTCAAGAGACCCAGTACTTC. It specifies CASSQGLQETQYF.

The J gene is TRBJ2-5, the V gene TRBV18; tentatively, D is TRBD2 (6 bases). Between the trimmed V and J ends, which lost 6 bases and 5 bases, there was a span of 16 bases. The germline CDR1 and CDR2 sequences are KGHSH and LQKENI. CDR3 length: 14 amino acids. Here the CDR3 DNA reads TGTGCCAGCTCTCCGGACCGTCGGGGGGAGACCCAGTACTTC. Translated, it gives CASSPDRRGETQYF.

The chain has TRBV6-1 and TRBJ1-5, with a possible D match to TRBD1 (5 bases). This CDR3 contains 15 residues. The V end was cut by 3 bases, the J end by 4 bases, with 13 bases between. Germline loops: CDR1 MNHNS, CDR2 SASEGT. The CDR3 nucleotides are TGTGCCAGCAGTGACCAGGACACGGCGAATCAGCCCCAGCATTTT. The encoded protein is CASSDQDTANQPQHF.

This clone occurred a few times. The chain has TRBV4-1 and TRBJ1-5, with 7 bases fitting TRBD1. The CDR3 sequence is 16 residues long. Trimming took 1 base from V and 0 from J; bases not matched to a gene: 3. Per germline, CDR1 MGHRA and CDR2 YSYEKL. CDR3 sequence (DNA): TGCGCCAGCAGCCAAGCTGACAGGGTTAGCAATCAGCCCCAGCATTTT. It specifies CASSQADRVSNQPQHF.

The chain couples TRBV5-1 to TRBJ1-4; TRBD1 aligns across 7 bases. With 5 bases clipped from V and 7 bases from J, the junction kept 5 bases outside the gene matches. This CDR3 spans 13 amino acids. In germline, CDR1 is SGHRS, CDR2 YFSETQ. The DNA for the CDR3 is TGCGCCAGCAGAGGGACAGCCTCTGAAAAACTGTTTTTT. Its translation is CASRGTASEKLFF.

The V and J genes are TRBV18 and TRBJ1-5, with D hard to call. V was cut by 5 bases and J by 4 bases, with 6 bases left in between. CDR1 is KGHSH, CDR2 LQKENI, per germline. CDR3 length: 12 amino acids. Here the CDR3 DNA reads TGTGCCAGCTCAGTACAGAATCAGCCCCAGCATTTT. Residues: CASSVQNQPQHF.

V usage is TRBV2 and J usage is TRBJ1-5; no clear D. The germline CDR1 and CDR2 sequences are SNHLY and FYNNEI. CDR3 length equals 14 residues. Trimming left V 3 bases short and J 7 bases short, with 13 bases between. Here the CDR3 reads CASSDKMAEQPQHF. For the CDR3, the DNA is TGTGCCAGCAGTGACAAAATGGCGGAGCAGCCCCAGCATTTT.

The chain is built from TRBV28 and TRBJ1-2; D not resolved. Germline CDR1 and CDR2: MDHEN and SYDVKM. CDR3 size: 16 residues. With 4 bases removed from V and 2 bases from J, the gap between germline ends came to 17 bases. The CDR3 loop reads CASSSLLGGVNYGYTF. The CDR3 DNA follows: TGTGCCAGCAGTTCCTTACTCGGCGGGGTCAACTATGGCTACACCTTC.

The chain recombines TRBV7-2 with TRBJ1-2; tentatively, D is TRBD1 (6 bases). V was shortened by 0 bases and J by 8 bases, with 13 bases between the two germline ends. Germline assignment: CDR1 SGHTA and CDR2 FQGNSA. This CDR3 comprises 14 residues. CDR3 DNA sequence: TGTGCCAGCAGCTTAGCACAGGGAAGAGAGGGCTACACCTTC. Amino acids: CASSLAQGREGYTF.